The clone carrying this TCR beta chain has more than one count but fewer than ten. The data stem from a study of blood T cell repertoires in COVID-19. Turning to the study itself: COVID-19 samples, acute and convalescent, were from the United States, Italy and Spain. T cells, B-cell-depleted T cells, or PBMCs supplied cDNA or gDNA.

As processed by the authors: The assay estimated nucleated cells by amplifying reference gene primers. The method was immunoSEQ multiplex PCR; TCRdb's version includes in-frame clones alone and lacks a portion of them. V and J calls and clone size follow that table, whereas D and trimming were derived from the DNA. The sample lists nearly 110,000 clones, 84% occurring once. The source of this sequence is a human donor in a cohort sampled during active COVID-19. Material for sequencing was peripheral blood.

CDR3 DNA sequence: TGTGCCAGCAGCTCCCCGGGACTATCCACCGGGGAGCTGTTTTTT. This codes for CASSSPGLSTGELFF. The chain is built from TRBV4-2 and TRBJ2-2, with 7 bases fitting TRBD2. V trimming: 5 bases; J trimming: 4 bases; junction bases outside the gene matches: 7. CDR1 is LGHNA, CDR2 YNFKEQ, per germline. The CDR3 extends over 15 amino acids.